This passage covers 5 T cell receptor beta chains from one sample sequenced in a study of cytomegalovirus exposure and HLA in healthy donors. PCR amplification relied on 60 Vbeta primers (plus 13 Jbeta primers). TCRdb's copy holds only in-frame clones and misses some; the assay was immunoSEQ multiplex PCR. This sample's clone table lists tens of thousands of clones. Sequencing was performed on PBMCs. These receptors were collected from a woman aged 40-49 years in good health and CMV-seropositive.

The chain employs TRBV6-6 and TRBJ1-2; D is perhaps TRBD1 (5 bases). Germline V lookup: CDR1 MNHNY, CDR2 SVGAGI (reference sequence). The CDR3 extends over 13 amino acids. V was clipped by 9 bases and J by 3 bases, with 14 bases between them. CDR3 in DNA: TGTGCCAGTTGGAGGGGTATGGACTATGGCTACACCTTC. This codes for CASWRGMDYGYTF.

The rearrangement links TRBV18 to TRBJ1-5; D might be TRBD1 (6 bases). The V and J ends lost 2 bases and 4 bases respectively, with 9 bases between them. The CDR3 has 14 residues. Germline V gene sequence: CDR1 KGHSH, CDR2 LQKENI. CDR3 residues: CASSPSGANQPQHF. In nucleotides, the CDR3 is TGTGCCAGCTCACCATCAGGGGCGAATCAGCCCCAGCATTTT. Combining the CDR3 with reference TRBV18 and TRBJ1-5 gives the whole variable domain NAGVMQNPRHLVRRRGQEARLRCSPMKGHSHVYWYRQLPEEGLKFMVYLQKENIIDESGMPKERFSAEFPKEGPSILRIQQVVRGDSAAYFCASSPSGANQPQHFGDGTRLSIL.

CDR3 region: CASLSGAASYEQYF. The CDR3, as DNA: TGTGCCAGTCTGAGCGGGGCAGCCTCCTACGAGCAGTACTTC. The rearrangement uses TRBV5-6 and TRBJ2-7, with 7 bases identical to TRBD2. This CDR3 has 14 residues. Germline V gene lookup returns CDR1 SGHDT and CDR2 YYEEEE. With V trimmed by 8 bases and J by 0 bases, 8 bases remained unmatched.

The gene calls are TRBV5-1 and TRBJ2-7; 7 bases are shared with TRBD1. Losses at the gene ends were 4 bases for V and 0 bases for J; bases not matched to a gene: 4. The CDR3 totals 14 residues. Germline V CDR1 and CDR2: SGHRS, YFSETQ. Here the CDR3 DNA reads TGCGCCAGCAGCGAGGGACAGAACTCCTACGAGCAGTACTTC. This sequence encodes CASSEGQNSYEQYF.

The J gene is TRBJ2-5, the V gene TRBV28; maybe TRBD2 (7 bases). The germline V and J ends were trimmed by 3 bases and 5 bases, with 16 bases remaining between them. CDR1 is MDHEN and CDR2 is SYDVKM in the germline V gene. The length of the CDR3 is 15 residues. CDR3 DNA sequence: TGTGCCAGCAGTTTTAGGCGGGGGCTGGTCGAGACCCAGTACTTC. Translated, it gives CASSFRRGLVETQYF. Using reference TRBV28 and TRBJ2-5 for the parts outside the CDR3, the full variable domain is DVKVTQSSRYLVKRTGEKVFLECVQDMDHENMFWYRQDPGLGLRLIYFSYDVKMKEKGDIPEGYSVSREKKERFSLILESASTNQTSMYLCASSFRRGLVETQYFGPGTRLLVL.